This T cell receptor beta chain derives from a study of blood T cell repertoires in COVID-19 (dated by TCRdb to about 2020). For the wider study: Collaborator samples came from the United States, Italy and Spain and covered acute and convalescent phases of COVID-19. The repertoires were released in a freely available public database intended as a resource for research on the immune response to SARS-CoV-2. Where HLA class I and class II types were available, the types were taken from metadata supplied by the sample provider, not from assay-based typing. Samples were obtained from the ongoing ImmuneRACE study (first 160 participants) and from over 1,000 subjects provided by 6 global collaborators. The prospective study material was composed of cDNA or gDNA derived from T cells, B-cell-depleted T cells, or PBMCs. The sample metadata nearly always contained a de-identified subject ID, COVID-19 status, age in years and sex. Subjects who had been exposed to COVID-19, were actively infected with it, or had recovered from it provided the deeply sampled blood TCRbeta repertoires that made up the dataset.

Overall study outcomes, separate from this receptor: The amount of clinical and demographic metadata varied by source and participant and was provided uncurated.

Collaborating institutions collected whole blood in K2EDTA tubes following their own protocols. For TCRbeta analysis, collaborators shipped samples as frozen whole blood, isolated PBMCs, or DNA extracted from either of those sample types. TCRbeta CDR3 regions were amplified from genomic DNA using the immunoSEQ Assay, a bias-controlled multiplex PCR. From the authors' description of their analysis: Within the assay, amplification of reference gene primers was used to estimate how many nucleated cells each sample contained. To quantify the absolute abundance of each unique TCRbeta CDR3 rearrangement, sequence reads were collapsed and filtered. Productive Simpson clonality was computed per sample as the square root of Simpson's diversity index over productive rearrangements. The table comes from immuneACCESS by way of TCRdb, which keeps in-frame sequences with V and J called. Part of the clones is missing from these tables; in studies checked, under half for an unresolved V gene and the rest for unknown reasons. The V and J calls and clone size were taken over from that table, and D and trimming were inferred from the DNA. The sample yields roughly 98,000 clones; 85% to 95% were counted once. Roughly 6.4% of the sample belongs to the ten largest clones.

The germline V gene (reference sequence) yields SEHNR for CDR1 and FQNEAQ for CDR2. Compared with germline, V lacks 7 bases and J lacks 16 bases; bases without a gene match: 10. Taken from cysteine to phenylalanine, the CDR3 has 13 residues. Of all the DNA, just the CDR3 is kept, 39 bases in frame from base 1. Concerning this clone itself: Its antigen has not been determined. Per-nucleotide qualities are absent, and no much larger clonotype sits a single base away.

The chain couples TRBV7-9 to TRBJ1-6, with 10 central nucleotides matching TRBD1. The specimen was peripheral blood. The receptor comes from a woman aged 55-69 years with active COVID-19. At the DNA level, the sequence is TGTGCCAGCATCCGCGGACAGGGGGAAGATCTCCACTTT. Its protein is CASIRGQGEDLHF.